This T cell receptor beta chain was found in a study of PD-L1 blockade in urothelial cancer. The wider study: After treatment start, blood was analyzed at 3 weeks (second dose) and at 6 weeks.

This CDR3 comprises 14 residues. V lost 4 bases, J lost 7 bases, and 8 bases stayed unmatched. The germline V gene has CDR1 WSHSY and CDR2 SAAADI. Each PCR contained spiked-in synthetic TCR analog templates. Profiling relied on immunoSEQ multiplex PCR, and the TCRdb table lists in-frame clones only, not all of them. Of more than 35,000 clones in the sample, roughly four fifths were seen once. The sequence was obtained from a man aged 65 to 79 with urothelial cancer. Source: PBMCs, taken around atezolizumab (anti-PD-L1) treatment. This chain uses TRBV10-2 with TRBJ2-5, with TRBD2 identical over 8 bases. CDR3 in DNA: TGCGCCAGCAGTGGAGCGGGACTAGGGGTGACCCAGTACTTC. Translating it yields CASSGAGLGVTQYF.